This T cell receptor beta chain was found in a study of technical replicates of blood from a handful of donors. This clone was observed once. V was pared by 2 bases and J by 5 bases, with 15 bases between. CDR1 and CDR2 (germline): MGHRA, YSYEKL. CDR3 length: 16 residues. Method: immunoSEQ multiplex PCR; TCRdb's copy keeps in-frame clones and lacks some. Found here are roughly 80,000 clones, around nine tenths of them singletons; the top ten hold 0.25%. The chain couples TRBV4-1 to TRBJ2-2; D is perhaps TRBD1 (5 bases). The sequencing input was T cells isolated from PBMCs. The TCR was taken from a human donor in good health. This CDR3 is CASSQLSRAQTGELFF. In DNA, the CDR3 is TGCGCCAGCAGCCAACTAAGCAGGGCCCAAACCGGGGAGCTGTTTTTT.